The 10 T cell receptor beta chains given below trace back to one sample, sequenced in a study of blood T cells in healthy people across ages (dated by TCRdb to 2015 to 2017). The method was 5' RACE. TCRdb records Illumina HiSeq 2500 as the sequencer. A second 7 to 11 cycle PCR used a sample-barcoded 5' primer and a J-beta primer mix. The raw public reads went through TCRdb reprocessing: fastp at Q25, MiXCR clone calling, in-frame beta chains kept. When rows share a CDR3 protein, they turn into one entry using the most common DNA and genes. The sample has approximately 1,000,000 distinct CDR3 sequences on record, 35% to 50% of them singletons. The top ten clonotypes cover approximately 19% of the sample. The specimen was blood. These receptors came from a woman aged 55-69 years in good health.

The chain combines TRBV27 with TRBJ2-1; no definite D call. This CDR3 region has 11 residues. Trimming stripped 8 bases from V and 9 bases from J, with 11 bases between. Germline V gene data show CDR1 as MNHEY and CDR2 as SMNVEV (reference sequence). DNA for the CDR3: TGTGCCAGCGGAAATCTGGGTGAGCAGTTCTTC. Its protein is CASGNLGEQFF.

This clonotype was counted a few times. The rearrangement joins TRBV5-6 to TRBJ1-2, with 11 bases fitting TRBD1. Trimming at V came to 7 bases and at J to 6 bases, leaving 5 bases not matched to a gene. CDR1 is SGHDT and CDR2 is YYEEEE in the germline V gene. The CDR3 is 13 residues long. In nucleotides, the CDR3 is TGTGCCAGCTACGCGGGACAGGGGGATGGCTACACCTTC. Its translation: CASYAGQGDGYTF.

Written as DNA, the CDR3 is TGTGCCAGCAGCGAAAACAGGGACGGTGGCTACACCTTC. Its protein is CASSENRDGGYTF. This sequence joins TRBV9 and TRBJ1-2, with D perhaps TRBD1 (6 bases). Germline values: CDR1 SGDLS, CDR2 YYNGEE. The V gene lost 3 bases and the J gene lost 7 bases, with 13 bases spanning the gap. The CDR3 is 13 residues long.

This chain joins TRBV20-1 and TRBJ2-5; D gene uncertain. Trimming cost V 1 base and J 0 bases, with 3 bases left between them. This CDR3 contains 12 residues. Germline CDR1 and CDR2: DFQATT and SNEGSKA (reference sequence). CDR3 nucleotide sequence: TGCAGTGCTAGAGGGCACCAAGAGACCCAGTACTTC. Translating it yields CSARGHQETQYF.

The gene calls are TRBV7-2 and TRBJ1-2; D is unresolved. CDR1 is SGHTA, CDR2 FQGNSA, per germline. The CDR3 has 12 amino acids. With 3 bases removed from V and 6 bases from J, the gap between germline ends came to 8 bases. For the CDR3, the DNA is TGTGCCAGCAGCTTGCGATTTGATGGCTACACCTTC. Translated: CASSLRFDGYTF. The whole variable domain, filled in from reference TRBV7-2 and TRBJ1-2, reads GAGVSQSPSNKVTEKGKDVELRCDPISGHTALYWYRQSLGQGLEFLIYFQGNSAPDKSGLPSDRFSAERTGGSVSTLTIQRTQQEDSAVYLCASSLRFDGYTFGSGTRLTVV.

The rearrangement joins TRBV25-1 to TRBJ1-1; D is perhaps TRBD1 (5 bases). This CDR3 spans 14 amino acids. The germline V and J ends were trimmed by 4 bases and 3 bases, with 12 bases remaining between them. CDR1 and CDR2 from the germline V gene are MGHDK and SYGVNS. The DNA of the CDR3 is TGTGCCAGCAGTGCAGAGGGGCCTTACACTGAAGCTTTCTTT. Translating gives CASSAEGPYTEAFF.

This clonotype has a handful of counts. V gene TRBV7-9 combines with J gene TRBJ1-2, with unresolved D. V lost 1 base to trimming and J lost 4 bases, with 16 bases between them. CDR1 and CDR2 from the germline V gene are SEHNR and FQNEAQ (reference sequence). This CDR3 comprises 16 residues. The CDR3 nucleotides are TGTGCCAGCAGCTTAGGCGTTGGCGTCGCGGGCTATGGCTACACCTTC. Amino acids: CASSLGVGVAGYGYTF.

CDR3 sequence: CASSLNRLAVSTDTQYF. The CDR3 DNA follows: TGTGCCAGCAGTTTAAATCGACTAGCGGTCTCCACAGATACGCAGTATTTT. V and J are TRBV27 and TRBJ2-3; 9 nucleotides agree with TRBD2. In germline, CDR1 is MNHEY, CDR2 SMNVEV (reference sequence). CDR3 length: 17 residues. V lost 2 bases and J lost 2; bases outside the gene matches: 8.

This rearrangement joins TRBV28 to TRBJ2-1; TRBD2 agrees at 7 bases. The CDR3 length is 13 residues. Germline CDR1 is MDHEN and CDR2 is SYDVKM. The CDR3 DNA follows: TGTGCAGCCTGGGATAGGACTAGTAATGAGCAGTTCTTC. This encodes CAAWDRTSNEQFF.

The CDR3 coding sequence is TGTGCCAGCTCATTTTTGACAGGGAGCTCCTACAATGAGCAGTTCTTC. It translates to CASSFLTGSSYNEQFF. V gene TRBV18 combines with J gene TRBJ2-1, with 7 bases that match TRBD1. Germline V gene data show CDR1 as KGHSH and CDR2 as LQKENI. The trim removed 5 bases at V and 0 bases at J, leaving 7 bases unmatched. The CDR3 totals 16 residues. Variable domain in full (rest from reference TRBV18 and TRBJ2-1): NAGVMQNPRHLVRRRGQEARLRCSPMKGHSHVYWYRQLPEEGLKFMVYLQKENIIDESGMPKERFSAEFPKEGPSILRIQQVVRGDSAAYFCASSFLTGSSYNEQFFGPGTRLTVL.